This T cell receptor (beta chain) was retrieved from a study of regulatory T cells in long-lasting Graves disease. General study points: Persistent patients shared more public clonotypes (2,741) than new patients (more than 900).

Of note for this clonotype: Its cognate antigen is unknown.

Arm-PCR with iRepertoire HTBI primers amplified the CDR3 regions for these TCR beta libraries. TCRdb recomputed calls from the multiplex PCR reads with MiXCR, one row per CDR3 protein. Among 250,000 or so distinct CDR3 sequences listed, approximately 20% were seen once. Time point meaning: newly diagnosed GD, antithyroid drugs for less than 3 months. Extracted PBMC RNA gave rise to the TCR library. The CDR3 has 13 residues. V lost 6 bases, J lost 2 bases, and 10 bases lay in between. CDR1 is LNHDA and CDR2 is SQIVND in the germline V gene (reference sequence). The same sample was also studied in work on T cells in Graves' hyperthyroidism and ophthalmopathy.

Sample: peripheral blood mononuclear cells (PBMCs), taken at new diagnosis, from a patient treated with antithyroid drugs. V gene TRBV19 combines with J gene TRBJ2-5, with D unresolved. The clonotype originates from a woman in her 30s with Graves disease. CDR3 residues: CASRSQFQETQYF. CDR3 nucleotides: TGTGCCAGTAGATCCCAGTTTCAAGAGACCCAGTACTTC.